This record covers a single T cell receptor beta chain. Its target is unknown. The data were produced by immunoSEQ multiplex PCR, yet TCRdb's version contains in-frame clones alone and is incomplete. The data hold fewer than 400,000 clones, with about 91% observed a single time. Sample treatment: approximately 18 received Ad26.COV2.S at low or high dose, single or two shots; several received placebo; per-sample allocation not given. Sampling occurred on day 63 after the first vaccine or placebo injection. A Boston donor was an adult aged 18-55 years. This vaccine is an Ad26 vector that expresses the Wuhan-strain SARS-CoV-2 spike. The data were taken from a study of Ad26.COV2.S vaccination and SARS-CoV-2 variants. The wider study: Ad26.COV2.S arm of COV1001 included the donor.

The study's findings and limits: Those who received vaccine or placebo ended up with similar non-spike TCR breadth.

Germline V gene lookup returns CDR1 SGHRS and CDR2 YFSETQ. V gave up 3 bases and J gave up 5 bases; unmatched junction bases: 10. This CDR3 has 16 amino acids. J is TRBJ2-1 and V is TRBV5-1; 8 bases match TRBD1. This clonotype was obtained from a person aged 18-60 years who received the Ad26.COV2.S COVID-19 vaccine or a placebo. This material consisted of peripheral blood, taken in a trial of Ad26.COV2.S vaccine versus placebo. CDR3 sequence reads: CASSSLGQGRNNEQFF. The CDR3 DNA reads TGCGCCAGCAGCTCGTTAGGACAGGGAAGGAACAATGAGCAGTTCTTC.